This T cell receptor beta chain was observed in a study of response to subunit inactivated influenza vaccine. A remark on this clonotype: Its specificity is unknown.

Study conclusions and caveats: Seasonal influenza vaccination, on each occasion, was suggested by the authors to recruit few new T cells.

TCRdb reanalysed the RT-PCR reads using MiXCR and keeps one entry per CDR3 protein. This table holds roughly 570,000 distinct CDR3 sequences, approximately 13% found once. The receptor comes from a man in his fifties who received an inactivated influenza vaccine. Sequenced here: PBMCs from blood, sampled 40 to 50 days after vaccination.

In nucleotides, the CDR3 is TGTGCCAGCAGTTTCCCCAGAAGGACTGAAGCTTTCTTT. Protein: CASSFPRRTEAFF. The rearrangement joins TRBV28 to TRBJ1-1; unclear D gene. CDR3 length equals 13 residues. The V end lost 3 bases, the J end lost 5 bases, and 10 bases lay between the germline ends. Germline V lookup: CDR1 MDHEN, CDR2 SYDVKM.